The 25 T cell receptor beta chains below come from one sample, sequenced in a study of blood T cells in healthy people across ages. A sample-barcoded 5' primer and a J-beta primer mix were used in a second PCR of about 6 to 11 cycles. One entry per CDR3 protein, called by TCRdb with MiXCR from the 5' RACE reads. The sample carries 800,000 to 950,000 distinct CDR3 sequences, under 35% recorded once. This same sample was also part of a study on T cells of mothers and their children.

The sample consisted of blood. The origin of the receptors is a woman aged 40-49 years in good health.

This clonotype has ten or more counts. The chain employs TRBV29-1 and TRBJ1-2; 8 bases agree with TRBD1. V shed 4 bases and J 4 bases; nucleotides not matched to a gene: 2. The CDR3 has 12 residues. Germline loops: CDR1 SQVTM, CDR2 ANQGSEA. As DNA, the CDR3 is TGCAGCGTTGGGGACAGGCGCTATGGCTACACCTTC. Amino acids: CSVGDRRYGYTF.

Remarks on this clonotype: At one of its ends the junction is not consistent with the germline gene, which may arise from a read error. This chain connects TRBV5-1 to TRBJ2-1; 7 bases are a match to TRBD2. Germline lookup yields CDR1 SGHRS and CDR2 YFSETQ. This CDR3 has 14 amino acids. The CDR3 DNA reads as TGCGCCGGCAGCTTGATGGGAGGGTACAATGAGCAGTTCTTC. Its protein is CAGSLMGGYNEQFF.

The chain recombines TRBV29-1 with TRBJ2-1; D is unresolved. CDR1 is SQVTM, CDR2 ANQGSEA, per germline. V was clipped by 1 base and J by 0 bases, with 13 bases between them. The CDR3 is 16 amino acids. CDR3 sequence (DNA): TGCAGCGTTGAAGGGGTGGGTGAACGCTCCTACAATGAGCAGTTCTTC. Residues: CSVEGVGERSYNEQFF.

The chain is built from TRBV28 and TRBJ1-1; D is ambiguous. V lost 2 bases, J lost 3 bases, and 7 bases lay in between. This CDR3 comprises 13 residues. The V gene's germline CDR1 is MDHEN and CDR2 SYDVKM. The DNA for the CDR3 is TGTGCCAGCAGTTTAATTTCTGACACTGAAGCTTTCTTT. This codes for CASSLISDTEAFF.

This clonotype has at least ten counts. The V and J genes are TRBV7-2 and TRBJ2-3; 13 bases line up with TRBD2. Trimming took 5 bases from V and 4 from J; bases not matched to a gene: 6. The CDR3 sequence is 16 residues long. Germline CDR1 and CDR2: SGHTA and FQGNSA. The CDR3 sequence is CASSTGLAGFSDTQYF. In DNA, the CDR3 is TGTGCCAGCAGCACGGGACTAGCGGGGTTCTCAGATACGCAGTATTTT. Filled out from reference TRBV7-2 and TRBJ2-3, the complete variable domain reads GAGVSQSPSNKVTEKGKDVELRCDPISGHTALYWYRQSLGQGLEFLIYFQGNSAPDKSGLPSDRFSAERTGGSVSTLTIQRTQQEDSAVYLCASSTGLAGFSDTQYFGPGTRLTVL.

J is TRBJ1-1 and V is TRBV28; the D gene is possibly TRBD1 (5 bases). This CDR3 has 16 residues. The V and J ends lost 4 bases and 0 bases respectively, with 15 bases between them. Germline values: CDR1 MDHEN, CDR2 SYDVKM. The CDR3 loop is CASSSQANRMNTEAFF. CDR3 DNA: TGTGCCAGCAGTTCTCAGGCGAACAGGATGAACACTGAAGCTTTCTTT.

To note about this clonotype: This may be a read error: a much more frequent sequence differs by one nucleotide. The CDR3 DNA reads TGTGCCAGCAGCACGGTCCCACAAGAGACCCAGTACTTC. This encodes CASSTVPQETQYF. The chain uses TRBV7-3 and TRBJ2-5; D unclear. The germline V gene has CDR1 SGHTA and CDR2 FQGTGA. This CDR3 is built from 13 residues. Trimming removed 5 bases from V and 2 bases from J, with 9 bases in between.

This clonotype was recorded once. CDR3 region: CASSPGGGRAQPQHF. The CDR3, as DNA: TGCGCCAGCAGCCCCGGGGGAGGTCGGGCTCAGCCCCAGCATTTT. J is TRBJ1-5 and V is TRBV5-1, with a tentative D call TRBD1 (5 bases). CDR1 is SGHRS and CDR2 is YFSETQ in the germline V gene. The length of the CDR3 is 15 residues. V was pared by 4 bases and J by 6 bases, with 17 bases between.

The table lists this clonotype with a few counts. V and J are TRBV6-2 or TRBV6-3 and TRBJ2-5; 8 nucleotides line up with TRBD2. CDR1 and CDR2 (germline): MNHEY, SVGEGT. The CDR3 spans 16 residues. The V and J ends lost 5 bases and 2 bases, in that order; junction bases with no gene match: 10. This CDR3 reads CASSLTSGARQETQYF. The CDR3 DNA is TGTGCCAGCAGTCTCACTAGCGGAGCCCGTCAAGAGACCCAGTACTTC.

Note on this clonotype: Sequence at one end of the junction differs from germline and may be a read error. V gene TRBV9 combines with J gene TRBJ2-5, with 7 bases identical to TRBD1. The CDR3 covers 15 residues. Germline CDR1 and CDR2: SGDLS and YYNGEE. The CDR3 DNA reads as TGTGCCAGCAGCAAAAAGGGACAGTACCAAGAGGCCCAGTACTTC. This translates into CASSKKGQYQEAQYF. Variable domain in full (rest from reference TRBV9 and TRBJ2-5): DSGVTQTPKHLITATGQRVTLRCSPRSGDLSVYWYQQSLDQGLQFLIQYYNGEERAKGNILERFSAQQFPDLHSELNLSSLELGDSALYFCASSKKGQYQEAQYFGPGTRLLVL.

This clonotype was found a few times. The chain joins TRBV7-2 to TRBJ2-7; D may match TRBD1 or TRBD2 (6 bases each). CDR1 and CDR2 from the germline V gene are SGHTA and FQGNSA. The CDR3 is 16 residues long. The germline V and J ends were trimmed by 5 bases and 0 bases, with 17 bases remaining between them. The CDR3 DNA reads TGTGCCAGCAGCCAAAGGGTGGGGGGCAGCTCCTACGAGCAGTACTTC. This sequence encodes CASSQRVGGSSYEQYF.

At least ten counts were recorded for this clonotype. The chain joins TRBV7-6 to TRBJ2-1; 9 positions match TRBD1. Germline V CDR1 and CDR2: SGHVS, FNYEAQ. V was clipped by 5 bases and J by 8 bases; unmatched bases: 13. This CDR3 has 16 amino acids. The chain's CDR3 is CASSPSPPGQGHEQFF. CDR3 bases: TGTGCCAGCAGCCCATCCCCGCCGGGACAGGGCCATGAGCAGTTCTTC.

V is TRBV25-1 and J is TRBJ1-4, with D tentatively TRBD1 (5 bases). Germline CDR1 and CDR2: MGHDK and SYGVNS. With 2 bases removed from V and 0 bases from J, the gap between germline ends came to 10 bases. The CDR3 has 16 residues. CDR3 residues: CASSEGHEPTNEKLFF. As DNA, the CDR3 is TGTGCCAGCAGTGAAGGACACGAACCAACTAATGAAAAACTGTTTTTT.

The sample holds many counts of this clonotype. The rearrangement joins TRBV6-5 to TRBJ2-6; 7 nucleotides line up with TRBD1. In germline, CDR1 is MNHEY, CDR2 SVGAGI. V gave up 2 bases and J gave up 0 bases; unmatched junction bases: 10. The CDR3 is 19 residues long. The CDR3 DNA reads TGTGCCAGCAGTTACACGCCCGGACAGGTTTTCTCTGGGGCCAACGTCCTGACTTTC. It is translated as CASSYTPGQVFSGANVLTF.

This clonotype has at least ten counts. The chain employs TRBV9 and TRBJ2-3; D not certain. The CDR3 contains 13 residues. Germline V CDR1 and CDR2: SGDLS, YYNGEE. Trimming took off 0 bases at V and 5 bases at J, with 7 bases between the two ends. CDR3 in DNA: TGTGCCAGCAGCGTAGACCGCCTAGATACGCAGTATTTT. It yields the protein CASSVDRLDTQYF.

This clonotype was picked up many times. This rearrangement joins TRBV7-3 to TRBJ2-6; the D is unclear. The germline V gene encodes CDR1 SGHTA and CDR2 FQGTGA. Deletions cut 5 bases from V and 2 bases from J, with 10 bases between. This CDR3 comprises 15 residues. CDR3 region: CASSQQYTGANVLTF. CDR3 DNA: TGTGCCAGCAGCCAACAGTATACTGGGGCCAACGTCCTGACTTTC.

The chain uses TRBV7-8 and TRBJ2-2; TRBD2 aligns across 8 bases. Germline V gene sequence: CDR1 SGHVS, CDR2 FQNEAQ. Trimming took 1 base from V and 6 from J; bases not matched to a gene: 10. CDR3 length equals 17 residues. CDR3 DNA: TGTGCCAGCAGCTTAGACCTAGCGGGCTATAACGCCGGGGAGCTGTTTTTT. It encodes CASSLDLAGYNAGELFF.

This rearrangement joins TRBV6-5 to TRBJ1-2, with D possibly being TRBD1 (5 bases). The CDR3 has 14 residues. Trimming took off 0 bases at V and 6 bases at J, with 11 bases between the two ends. Germline CDR1 MNHEY, CDR2 SVGAGI. The CDR3 region is CASSYSGGGNGYTF. In nucleotides, the CDR3 is TGTGCCAGCAGTTACTCTGGGGGTGGGAATGGCTACACCTTC.

There are a few counts of this clonotype. The chain carries TRBV12-3 or TRBV12-4 and TRBJ2-4, with D hard to call. The CDR3 contains 15 residues. V was shortened by 6 bases and J by 0 bases, with 12 bases between the two germline ends. The CDR3 is CASSLCTLAKNIQYF. In DNA form, the CDR3 reads TGTGCCAGCAGCCTATGTACTCTAGCCAAAAACATTCAGTACTTC.

The chain couples TRBV7-2 to TRBJ1-3, with TRBD1 matching 9 bases. The V gene's germline CDR1 is SGHTA and CDR2 FQGNSA. There are 16 residues in the CDR3. J was trimmed by 4 bases and V by 1 base; bases with no gene match: 5. DNA of the CDR3: TGTGCCAGCAGCTTAGATGGGACAGGGTACGGAAACACCATATATTTT. This encodes CASSLDGTGYGNTIYF.

The chain uses TRBV4-1 and TRBJ2-1; D uncertain. Trimming cost V 3 bases and J 0 bases, with 9 bases left between them. Germline CDR1 reads MGHRA; CDR2 reads YSYEKL. The CDR3 has 15 residues. DNA of the CDR3: TGCGCCAGCAGCCAGACGTTAAGCTCCTACAATGAGCAGTTCTTC. Its translation is CASSQTLSSYNEQFF.

The chain joins TRBV20-1 to TRBJ1-1, with no clear D. The CDR3 is made up of 11 amino acids. Germline values: CDR1 DFQATT, CDR2 SNEGSKA (reference sequence). Deletions cut 5 bases from V and 2 bases from J, with 6 bases between. This CDR3 reads CSAWVNTEAFF. The CDR3 DNA sequence: TGCAGTGCTTGGGTAAACACTGAAGCTTTCTTT.

The chain links TRBV18 to TRBJ1-2; D call uncertain. The CDR3 contains 14 residues. V lost 3 bases, J lost 2 bases, and 10 bases lay in between. Germline CDR1 KGHSH, CDR2 LQKENI. CDR3 amino acids: CASSPVEANYGYTF. CDR3 in DNA: TGTGCCAGCTCACCCGTAGAGGCGAACTATGGCTACACCTTC.

This clonotype came up a few times. The chain is built from TRBV3-1 and TRBJ1-1; 7 positions match TRBD1. Germline CDR1 is LGHDT and CDR2 is YNNKEL (reference sequence). This CDR3 spans 14 amino acids. V lost 7 bases and J lost 5; bases outside the gene matches: 10. As DNA, the CDR3 is TGTGCCAGCAAGGTTGAGGGGGCGAGAACTGAAGCTTTCTTT. Protein sequence: CASKVEGARTEAFF.

This clonotype came up a few times. The chain recombines TRBV9 with TRBJ1-1; D possibly corresponds to TRBD1 (5 bases). The CDR3 runs to 15 residues. CDR1 is SGDLS and CDR2 is YYNGEE in the germline V gene. The V end was cut by 4 bases, the J end by 3 bases, with 16 bases between. As DNA, the CDR3 is TGTGCCAGCAGCCGTCAGGTAGGGGCATACACTGAAGCTTTCTTT. It codes for CASSRQVGAYTEAFF.